Below, 11 T cell receptor beta chains from the same sample are listed, as sequenced in a study of CD8+ T cells in alopecia areata (dated by TCRdb to 2016 to 2018). Libraries came from the immunoSEQ multiplex PCR assay. For TCR sequencing, RNA was extracted from every sample and reverse transcribed into cDNA to serve as template. This immuneACCESS table, as held by TCRdb, lists in-frame sequences with V and J called but not all clones. Of the missing ones, under half trace to an unresolved V gene in checked studies; the others have no known cause. For this sample there are 150,000 or so clones; more than 40% appear just once. Clones ranked in the top ten supply around 6.8% of the sample. The sequencing input was CD4+ T cells sorted from blood. The receptors shown here come from a human donor with alopecia areata.

The rearrangement links TRBV2 to TRBJ1-2; the D gene is possibly TRBD1 (6 bases). The V gene lost 8 bases and the J gene lost 7 bases, with 20 bases spanning the gap. The germline V gene has CDR1 SNHLY and CDR2 FYNNEI. This CDR3 comprises 14 residues. The CDR3 nucleotides are TGTGCCAGCCGTATGGACAGCCCCTTGACTGGCTACACCTTC. This gives the protein CASRMDSPLTGYTF.

The rearrangement joins TRBV2 to TRBJ2-7; D not resolved. This CDR3 has 13 amino acids. Germline lookup yields CDR1 SNHLY and CDR2 FYNNEI. V was pared by 4 bases and J by 3 bases, with 10 bases between. The CDR3 is CASSVSLGYEQYF. The CDR3 bases are TGTGCCAGCAGTGTCTCCCTGGGCTACGAGCAGTACTTC.

This clone has only a few counts. The genes are TRBV5-1 and TRBJ1-1; D not resolved. This CDR3 spans 13 amino acids. Looked up from germline, CDR1 is SGHRS and CDR2 is YFSETQ. V lost 0 bases, J lost 1 base, and 4 bases lay in between. The CDR3 sequence: CASSLGGNTEAFF. The DNA of the CDR3 is TGCGCCAGCAGCTTGGGAGGGAACACTGAAGCTTTCTTT.

V is TRBV7-9 and J is TRBJ2-1; 8 nucleotides line up with TRBD1. Germline assignment: CDR1 SEHNR and CDR2 FQNEAQ (reference sequence). The CDR3 has 15 residues. With 5 bases clipped from V and 6 bases from J, the junction kept 9 bases outside the gene matches. CDR3 in amino acids: CASSPWLTGVNEQFF. CDR3 in DNA: TGTGCCAGCAGCCCATGGTTGACAGGGGTCAATGAGCAGTTCTTC.

This chain links TRBV19 with TRBJ2-7; 9 bases are a match to TRBD1. This CDR3 has 15 amino acids. The germline V gene encodes CDR1 LNHDA and CDR2 SQIVND (reference sequence). After removal of 9 bases from V and 4 bases from J, the junction contained 13 bases not matched to a gene. In DNA, the CDR3 is TGTGCCAGCTCATGGGGACAGGGCCTAATGTACGAGCAGTACTTC. It codes for CASSWGQGLMYEQYF.

This chain connects TRBV28 to TRBJ2-7, with D perhaps TRBD1 or TRBD2 (5 bases each). The V end was cut by 2 bases, the J end by 6 bases, with 20 bases between. Germline V gene data show CDR1 as MDHEN and CDR2 as SYDVKM. This CDR3 contains 16 residues. The CDR3 loop is CASSLEGPAFPGEQYF. DNA of the CDR3: TGTGCCAGCAGTTTAGAGGGGCCCGCCTTTCCAGGCGAGCAGTACTTC.

The chain recombines TRBV5-1 with TRBJ2-2, with D hard to call. V was shortened by 4 bases and J by 5 bases, with 9 bases between the two germline ends. This CDR3 has 13 residues. In germline, CDR1 is SGHRS, CDR2 YFSETQ. The CDR3 coding sequence is TGCGCCAGCAGCAGCTTGGGTACCGGGGAGCTGTTTTTT. It yields the protein CASSSLGTGELFF.

This clone occurred once. The gene calls are TRBV11-3 and TRBJ2-1; perhaps TRBD2 as D (6 bases). Germline CDR1 and CDR2: SGHNT and YENEEA. This CDR3 comprises 14 residues. V lost 3 bases to trimming and J lost 7 bases, with 13 bases between them. The CDR3 here is CASSLSSGGNEQFF. The CDR3 region has the DNA TGTGCCAGCAGCTTGTCCTCCGGGGGAAATGAGCAGTTCTTC.

The chain combines TRBV2 with TRBJ1-2, with D perhaps TRBD1 (6 bases). This CDR3 has 14 amino acids. CDR1 and CDR2 from the germline V gene are SNHLY and FYNNEI. V was clipped by 4 bases and J by 5 bases, with 14 bases between them. This CDR3 is CASSGEQGLYGYTF. CDR3 nucleotide sequence: TGTGCCAGCAGTGGGGAACAGGGACTATATGGCTACACCTTC.

This clone was counted between two and nine times. V gene TRBV9 combines with J gene TRBJ2-1; TRBD2 matches at 9 bases. This CDR3 contains 15 residues. V trimming: 1 base; J trimming: 6 bases; junction bases outside the gene matches: 5. CDR1 is SGDLS and CDR2 is YYNGEE in the germline V gene. This CDR3 reads CASSVLAGSRNEQFF. DNA for the CDR3: TGTGCCAGCAGCGTACTAGCGGGATCCCGCAATGAGCAGTTCTTC. The variable domain in full, with the rest retrieved from reference TRBV9 and TRBJ2-1, is DSGVTQTPKHLITATGQRVTLRCSPRSGDLSVYWYQQSLDQGLQFLIQYYNGEERAKGNILERFSAQQFPDLHSELNLSSLELGDSALYFCASSVLAGSRNEQFFGPGTRLTVL.

The chain recombines TRBV2 with TRBJ2-1; 10 nucleotides agree with TRBD2. Per the germline V gene, CDR1 is SNHLY and CDR2 is FYNNEI. After removal of 2 bases from V and 8 bases from J, the junction contained 15 bases not matched to a gene. This CDR3 region has 18 residues. CDR3 in amino acids: CASSEPLSLAGNRDEQFF. The CDR3 DNA is TGTGCCAGCAGTGAACCCCTCTCACTAGCGGGAAATAGGGATGAGCAGTTCTTC.